This is a list of T cell receptor beta chains from one sample in a study of T cell responses to AZD1222 COVID-19 vaccine. Assay: immunoSEQ multiplex PCR; the TCRdb copy retains only in-frame clones and omits some. The sample has about 120,000 clones; roughly 87% are singletons. This material consisted of peripheral blood, taken on day 0 of AZD1222 vaccination. The receptors were sampled from an adult in good health. The CDR3 runs from the conserved cysteine through the conserved F or W. D genes are given only for firm matches. The size entry is marked missing in some rows and otherwise reads once, few, many or a size class.

J gene	clone size	D gene	V gene	CDR3 protein	CDR3 DNA
TRBJ1-2	.	.	TRBV5-1	CASSLGQPAMDGYTF	TGCGCCAGCAGCTTAGGGCAGCCCGCCATGGATGGCTACACCTTC
TRBJ2-7	.	TRBD2	TRBV25-1	CASSAKPIGGVEQYF	TGTGCCAGCAGTGCCAAACCCATCGGGGGGGTGGAGCAGTACTTC
TRBJ2-1	few	.	TRBV7-9	CASSETSSYNEQFF	TGTGCCAGCAGCGAGACTTCCTCCTACAATGAGCAGTTCTTC
TRBJ1-3	.	.	TRBV19	CASSRGEGGNTIYF	TGTGCCAGTTCCCGAGGAGAGGGAGGAAACACCATATATTTT
TRBJ1-5	.	TRBD1	TRBV4-2	CASSQRQGDQPQHF	TGTGCCAGCAGCCAACGGCAGGGGGATCAGCCCCAGCATTTT
TRBJ1-5	.	.	TRBV2	CASSEGAARGQPQHF	TGTGCCAGCAGTGAAGGCGCCGCAAGGGGCCAGCCCCAGCATTTT
TRBJ1-6	.	.	TRBV11-3	CASSPGGTVNSPLHF	TGTGCCAGCAGCCCAGGCGGGACGGTTAATTCACCCCTCCACTTT
TRBJ2-5	.	.	TRBV3-1/TRBV3-2	CASSPGKVAQYF	TGTGCCAGCAGCCCCGGGAAGGTGGCCCAGTACTTC
TRBJ1-2	.	.	TRBV11-2	CASSLDSYGYTF	TGTGCCAGCAGCTTAGATAGCTATGGCTACACCTTC
TRBJ1-3	.	.	TRBV7-2	CASSQGPIISGNTIYF	TGTGCCAGCAGCCAAGGACCCATTATCTCTGGAAACACCATATATTTT
TRBJ1-2	.	.	TRBV3-1/TRBV3-2	CASSQVLMSGNYYGYTF	TGTGCCAGCAGCCAAGTCCTTATGTCAGGGAACTATTATGGCTACACCTTC